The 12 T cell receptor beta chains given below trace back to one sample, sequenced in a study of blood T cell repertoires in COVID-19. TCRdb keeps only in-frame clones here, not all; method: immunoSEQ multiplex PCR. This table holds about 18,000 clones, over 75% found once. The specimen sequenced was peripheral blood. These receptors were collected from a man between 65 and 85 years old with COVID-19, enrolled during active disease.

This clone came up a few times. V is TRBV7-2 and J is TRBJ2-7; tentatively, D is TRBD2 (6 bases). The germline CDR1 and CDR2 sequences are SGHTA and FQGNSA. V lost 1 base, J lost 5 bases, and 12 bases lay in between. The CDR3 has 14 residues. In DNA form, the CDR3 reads TGTGCCAGCAGCTTAGTGGGCGGGAAGGACGAGCAGTACTTC. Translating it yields CASSLVGGKDEQYF.

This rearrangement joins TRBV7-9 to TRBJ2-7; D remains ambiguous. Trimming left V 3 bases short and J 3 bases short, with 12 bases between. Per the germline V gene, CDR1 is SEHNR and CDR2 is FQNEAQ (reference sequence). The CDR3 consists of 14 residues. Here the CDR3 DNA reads TGTGCCAGCAGCTTTCCACGGCGAGGCTACGAGCAGTACTTC. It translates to CASSFPRRGYEQYF.

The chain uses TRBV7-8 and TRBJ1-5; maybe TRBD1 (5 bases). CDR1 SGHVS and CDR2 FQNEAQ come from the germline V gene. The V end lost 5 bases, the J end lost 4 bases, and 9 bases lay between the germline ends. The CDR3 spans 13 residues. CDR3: CASSLRGNQPQHF. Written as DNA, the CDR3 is TGTGCCAGCAGCCTTAGGGGTAATCAGCCCCAGCATTTT.

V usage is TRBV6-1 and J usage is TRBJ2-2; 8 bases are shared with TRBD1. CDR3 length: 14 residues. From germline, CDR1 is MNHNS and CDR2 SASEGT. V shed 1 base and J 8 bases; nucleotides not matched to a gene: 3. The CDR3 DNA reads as TGTGCCAGCAGTGAAGGGGACAGGAAAGGGGAGCTGTTTTTT. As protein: CASSEGDRKGELFF.

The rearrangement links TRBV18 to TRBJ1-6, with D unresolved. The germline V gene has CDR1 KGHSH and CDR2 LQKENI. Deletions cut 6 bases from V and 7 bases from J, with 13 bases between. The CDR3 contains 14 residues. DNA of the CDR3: TGTGCCAGCTCCTTACAGAAGGAAAATTCACCCCTCCACTTT. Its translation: CASSLQKENSPLHF.

The CDR3 protein is CASRTPDKSTGELFF. In DNA form, the CDR3 reads TGTGCCAGCAGGACCCCGGACAAATCGACCGGGGAGCTGTTTTTT. The chain has TRBV6-6 and TRBJ2-2; D may be TRBD1 (5 bases). Germline CDR1 and CDR2: MNHNY and SVGAGI (reference sequence). The CDR3 totals 15 residues. Trimming removed 6 bases at V and 5 bases at J, with 16 bases between.

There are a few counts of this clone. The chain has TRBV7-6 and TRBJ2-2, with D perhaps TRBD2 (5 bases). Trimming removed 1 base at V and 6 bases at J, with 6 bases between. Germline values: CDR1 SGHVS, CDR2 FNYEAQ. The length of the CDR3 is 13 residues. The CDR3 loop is CASSLGGSGELFF. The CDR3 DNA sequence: TGTGCCAGCAGCTTAGGAGGGTCCGGGGAGCTGTTTTTT.

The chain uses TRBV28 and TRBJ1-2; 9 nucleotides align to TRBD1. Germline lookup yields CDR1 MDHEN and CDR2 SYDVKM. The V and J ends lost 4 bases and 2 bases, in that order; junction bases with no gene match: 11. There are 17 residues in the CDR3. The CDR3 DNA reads TGTGCCAGCAGTTACGGGGTACAGGGGGCAACGAACTATGGCTACACCTTC. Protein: CASSYGVQGATNYGYTF.

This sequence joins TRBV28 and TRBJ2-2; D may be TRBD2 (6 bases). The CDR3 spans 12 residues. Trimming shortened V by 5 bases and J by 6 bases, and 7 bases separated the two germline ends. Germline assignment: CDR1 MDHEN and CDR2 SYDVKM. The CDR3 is CASSAGSGELFF. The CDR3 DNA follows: TGTGCCAGCAGTGCGGGGTCCGGGGAGCTGTTTTTT.

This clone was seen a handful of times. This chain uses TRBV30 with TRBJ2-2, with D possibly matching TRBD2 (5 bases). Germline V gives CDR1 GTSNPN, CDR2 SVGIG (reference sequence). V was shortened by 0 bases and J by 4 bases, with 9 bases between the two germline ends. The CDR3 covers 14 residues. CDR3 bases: TGTGCCTGGAGTGTACTTGAGGGCACCGGGGAGCTGTTTTTT. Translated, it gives CAWSVLEGTGELFF. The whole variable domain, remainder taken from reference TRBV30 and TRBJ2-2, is SQTIHQWPATLVQPVGSPLSLECTVEGTSNPNLYWYRQAAGRGLQLLFYSVGIGQISSEVPQNLSASRPQDRQFILSSKKLLLSDSGFYLCAWSVLEGTGELFFGEGSRLTVL.

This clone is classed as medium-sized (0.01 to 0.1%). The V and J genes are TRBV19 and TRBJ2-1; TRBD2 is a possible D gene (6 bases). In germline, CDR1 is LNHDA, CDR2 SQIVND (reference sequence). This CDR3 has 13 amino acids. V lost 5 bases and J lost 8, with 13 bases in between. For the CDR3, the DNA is TGTGCCAGTAGTGCGACTAGTAAGGATGAGCAGTTCTTC. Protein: CASSATSKDEQFF.

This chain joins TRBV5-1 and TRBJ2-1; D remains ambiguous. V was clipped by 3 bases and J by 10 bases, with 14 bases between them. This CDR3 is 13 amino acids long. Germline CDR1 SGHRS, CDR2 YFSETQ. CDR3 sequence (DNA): TGCGCCAGCAGCTACACAGAGACCTTAGAGCAGTTCTTC. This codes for CASSYTETLEQFF.